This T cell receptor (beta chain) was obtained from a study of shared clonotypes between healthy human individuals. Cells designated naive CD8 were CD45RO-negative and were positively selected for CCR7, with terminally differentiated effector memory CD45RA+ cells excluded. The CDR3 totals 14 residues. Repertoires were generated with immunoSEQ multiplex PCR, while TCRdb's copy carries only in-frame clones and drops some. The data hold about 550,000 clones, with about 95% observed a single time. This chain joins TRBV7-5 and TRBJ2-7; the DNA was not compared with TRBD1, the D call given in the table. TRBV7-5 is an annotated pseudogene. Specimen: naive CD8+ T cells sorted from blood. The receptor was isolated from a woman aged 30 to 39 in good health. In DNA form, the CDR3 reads TGTGTCAGAAGCACCCGACAGGATCACTACGAGCAGTACTTC. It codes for CVRSTRQDHYEQYF.